These 9 T cell receptor beta chains were sequenced from one sample in a study of vaccination and CD4 T cells after COVID-19. Antigens for these TCRs are unknown. The Oncomine TCR Beta short-read assay was what sequenced the DNA obtained from cultured CD4+ T cells. TCRdb independently ran MiXCR on the PCR reads; one entry per CDR3 protein. This sample carries 15,000 to 25,000 distinct CDR3 sequences, under 70% of them seen once, and the ten largest clones take about 9.9%. The treatment is: approximately 10-day PBMC culture with coronavirus spike peptide pools or control peptides (ViraFEST assay). Sequencing input: CD4+ T cells from blood, cultured in vitro. These receptors were collected from a human donor who had recovered from COVID-19.

This clonotype occurred a few times. This chain links TRBV10-3 with TRBJ2-3, with D unresolved. The CDR3 is made up of 16 amino acids. The germline V gene encodes CDR1 ENHRY and CDR2 SYGVKD. Trimming took 0 bases from V and 4 from J, leaving 14 bases between them. The CDR3 is CAISESRLNGSDTQYF. CDR3 in DNA: TGTGCCATCAGTGAGTCGAGGTTAAACGGGTCAGATACGCAGTATTTT.

This clonotype appeared a single time. This chain joins TRBV7-8 and TRBJ2-4; 10 bases are a match to TRBD1. Germline-derived CDR1 and CDR2 are SGHVS and FQNEAQ. The V gene end was trimmed by 5 bases and the J gene end by 7 bases; junction bases not matched to a gene: 8. The CDR3 has 15 amino acids. The CDR3 nucleotides are TGTGCCAGCAGCCCGACAGGGGGCCATGGTAACATTCAGTACTTC. Its protein product is CASSPTGGHGNIQYF.

The V call is TRBV15, the J call TRBJ1-2; 7 nucleotides agree with TRBD1. Germline-derived CDR1 and CDR2 are LNHNV and YYDKDF (reference sequence). Trimming removed 0 bases from V and 6 bases from J; junction bases left unmatched: 7. The CDR3 consists of 15 residues. CDR3 coding DNA: TGTGCCACCAGCAGAGAGGGGCAGGGGGACGATGGCTACACCTTC. Translating it yields CATSREGQGDDGYTF.

The CDR3 DNA follows: TGTGCCAGCAGCCTCGGGGTCGGGGGGGAGAATGAGCAGTTCTTC. This codes for CASSLGVGGENEQFF. The V gene is TRBV11-2, the J gene TRBJ2-1, with 8 bases lining up with TRBD2. With V trimmed by 5 bases and J by 7 bases, 10 bases remained unmatched. Germline lookup yields CDR1 SGHAT and CDR2 FQNNGV. CDR3 length: 15 residues.

This clonotype has more than one count but fewer than ten. The gene calls are TRBV7-2 and TRBJ1-5, with 7 bases lining up with TRBD1. Losses at the gene ends were 2 bases for V and 3 bases for J; bases not matched to a gene: 4. Germline V gene lookup returns CDR1 SGHTA and CDR2 FQGNSA. The CDR3 length is 15 residues. The CDR3 spells CASSLIGTDNQPQHF. CDR3 in DNA: TGTGCCAGCAGCTTAATCGGGACAGACAATCAGCCCCAGCATTTT.

V is TRBV2 and J is TRBJ1-2; no clear D. Trimming pared 5 bases from V and 8 bases from J, leaving 15 bases between. The CDR3 is 13 amino acids. Germline-derived CDR1 and CDR2 are SNHLY and FYNNEI. CDR3 protein: CASSLRPWVGYTF. The CDR3 DNA sequence: TGTGCCAGCAGTCTCCGGCCTTGGGTAGGCTACACCTTC.

The genes are TRBV28 and TRBJ2-7; D not resolved. The CDR3 consists of 12 residues. Trimming left V 7 bases short and J 7 bases short, with 14 bases between. In germline, CDR1 is MDHEN, CDR2 SYDVKM. CDR3 amino acids: CASTNLSEEQYF. The CDR3 coding sequence is TGTGCCAGCACCAATTTAAGTGAGGAGCAGTACTTC.

This chain joins TRBV20-1 and TRBJ2-7, with 11 nucleotides matching TRBD2. The CDR3 sequence is 15 residues long. CDR1 is DFQATT, CDR2 SNEGSKA, per germline (reference sequence). The V segment lost 5 bases and the J segment 1 base; nucleotides outside the gene matches: 7. The CDR3 coding sequence is TGCAGTGCTCGCTACACTAGCGGGGGTTCCTACGAGCAGTACTTC. It yields the protein CSARYTSGGSYEQYF.

The genes are TRBV11-3 and TRBJ2-7; maybe TRBD1 (6 bases). The germline V and J ends were trimmed by 8 bases and 0 bases, with 14 bases remaining between them. Germline V CDR1 and CDR2: SGHNT, YENEEA. The CDR3 spans 14 residues. CDR3: CASGRQASSYEQYF. CDR3 in DNA: TGTGCCAGCGGAAGACAGGCTAGCTCCTACGAGCAGTACTTC.